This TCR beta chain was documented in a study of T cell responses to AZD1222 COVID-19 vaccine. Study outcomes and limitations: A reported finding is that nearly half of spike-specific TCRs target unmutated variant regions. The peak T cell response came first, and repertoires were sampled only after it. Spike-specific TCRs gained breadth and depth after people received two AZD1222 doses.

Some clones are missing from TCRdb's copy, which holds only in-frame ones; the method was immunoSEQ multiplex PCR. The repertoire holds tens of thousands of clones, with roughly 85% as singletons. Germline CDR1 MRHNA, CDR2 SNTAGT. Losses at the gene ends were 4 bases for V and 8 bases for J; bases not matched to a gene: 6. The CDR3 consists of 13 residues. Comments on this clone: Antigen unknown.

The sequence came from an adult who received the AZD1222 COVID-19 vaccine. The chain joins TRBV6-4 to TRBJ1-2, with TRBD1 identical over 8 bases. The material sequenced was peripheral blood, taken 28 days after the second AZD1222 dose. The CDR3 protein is CASSVVAGGGYTF. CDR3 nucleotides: TGTGCCAGCAGTGTAGTGGCAGGGGGCGGCTACACCTTC.